The rows below give T cell receptor beta chains drawn from one sample of a study of control samples from healthy donors and cancer patients. Produced via immunoSEQ multiplex PCR; TCRdb's table is partial and in-frame only. Among roughly 23,000 clones listed, around 83% were seen once. The sequenced material came from PBMCs. Receptors were obtained from a man aged 55 to 70 with head and neck cancer. CDR3s include the opening cysteine and the closing phenylalanine or tryptophan. Each record gives: CDR3 DNA, CDR3 protein, D gene, J gene, clone size, CDR3 length, V gene. A D gene is named only where the DNA matches it firmly. The size entry is marked missing in some rows and otherwise reads once, few, many or a size class.

TGCGCCAGCTCGAGAGGACTAGCGGGGGCCGTAGGGGATACGCAGTATTTT CASSRGLAGAVGDTQYF TRBD2 TRBJ2-3 - 17 TRBV4-1
TGTGCCAGCAGCAGAGGTACAGGGAATCCGTTTCAAGAGACCCAGTACTTC CASSRGTGNPFQETQYF - TRBJ2-5 few 17 TRBV27
TGCAGCCCGGACACTACAACTGAAGCTTTCTTT CSPDTTTEAFF - TRBJ1-1 few 11 TRBV29-1
TGTGCCAGCAGCTTGGGGACGGGGGAGACCCAGTACTTC CASSLGTGETQYF - TRBJ2-5 - 13 TRBV5-6
TGTGCCAGCTCCCAAGCGGGGACTGAAGCTTTCTTT CASSQAGTEAFF - TRBJ1-1 - 12 TRBV18
TGTGCCAGTAGTATTGGTAACACTGGAAACACCATATATTTT CASSIGNTGNTIYF - TRBJ1-3 few 14 TRBV19
TGTGCCAGCAGCTCGGACAGCACTGAAGCTTTCTTT CASSSDSTEAFF - TRBJ1-1 - 12 TRBV11-2
TGCAGTGCTAGTGCAGGGTTAAAAGGCTACACCTTC CSASAGLKGYTF - TRBJ1-2 - 12 TRBV20-1
TGTGCCAGCAGTTGGGGGACAGGTAACACTGAAGCTTTCTTT CASSWGTGNTEAFF TRBD1 TRBJ1-1 - 14 TRBV6-5
TGTGCCAGTAGTATCTCTAGCTCCTACGAGCAGTACTTC CASSISSSYEQYF - TRBJ2-7 - 13 TRBV19
TGCGCCAGCAGCGGTTTGGTAGGGACGGAGACCCAGTACTTC CASSGLVGTETQYF - TRBJ2-5 - 14 TRBV5-1
TGTGCCACCAGCAGTAGGACAGGGGCGAGTGGCTACACCTTC CATSSRTGASGYTF TRBD1 TRBJ1-2 - 14 TRBV15
TGTGCCAGCAGCTCAAATGGGGGTTGGGGCCCTGAAGCTTTCTTT CASSSNGGWGPEAFF - TRBJ1-1 - 15 TRBV7-2
TGTGCCAGCAGTCCGAGGGACAGCCCTAGCACAGATACGCAGTATTTT CASSPRDSPSTDTQYF TRBD1 TRBJ2-3 - 16 TRBV27